These 32 T cell receptor beta chains share one sample of origin, sequenced in a study of cytomegalovirus exposure and HLA in healthy donors. Primers included in the PCR were 60 Vbeta and 13 Jbeta primers. Assay: immunoSEQ multiplex PCR; the TCRdb copy retains only in-frame clones and omits some. The data hold 150,000 to 200,000 clones, with approximately 84% observed a single time. Material for sequencing was PBMCs. All receptors derive from a woman aged 45-65 years in good health and CMV-seropositive.

The chain has TRBV6-5 and TRBJ1-1, with TRBD1 matching over 8 bases. The CDR3 contains 14 residues. Trimming at V came to 8 bases and at J to 4 bases, leaving 9 bases not matched to a gene. Per germline, CDR1 MNHEY and CDR2 SVGAGI. This CDR3 is CASAPDRVGTEAFF. In DNA form, the CDR3 reads TGTGCCAGCGCCCCGGACAGGGTAGGCACTGAAGCTTTCTTT.

This clone was detected a few times. The chain recombines TRBV7-2 with TRBJ2-7, with D possibly being TRBD2 (6 bases). This CDR3 contains 15 residues. Per the germline V gene, CDR1 is SGHTA and CDR2 is FQGNSA. The V end lost 2 bases, the J end lost 4 bases, and 15 bases lay between the germline ends. In DNA form, the CDR3 reads TGTGCCAGCAGCTTATATGAACTGCGGGGTTACGAGCAGTACTTC. Protein product: CASSLYELRGYEQYF.

The chain uses TRBV19 and TRBJ2-3; perhaps TRBD2 as D (5 bases). The germline V and J ends were trimmed by 3 bases and 9 bases, with 16 bases remaining between them. The CDR3 has 14 residues. Germline assignment: CDR1 LNHDA and CDR2 SQIVND (reference sequence). The CDR3 is CASSIKSGGSTQYF. CDR3 bases: TGTGCCAGTAGTATCAAATCCGGCGGGTCGACGCAGTATTTT.

The chain uses TRBV5-1 and TRBJ2-3; 7 bases fit TRBD2. Germline-derived CDR1 and CDR2 are SGHRS and YFSETQ. This CDR3 has 13 residues. V lost 5 bases and J lost 5; bases outside the gene matches: 5. This CDR3 is CASRGAGLDTQYF. The CDR3 coding sequence is TGCGCCAGCAGGGGAGCGGGACTAGATACGCAGTATTTT.

This clone showed up just a few times. The gene calls are TRBV6-4 and TRBJ2-3, with unresolved D. The germline CDR1 and CDR2 sequences are MRHNA and SNTAGT. This CDR3 contains 14 residues. The V gene lost 4 bases and the J gene lost 2 bases, with 10 bases spanning the gap. CDR3 nucleotides: TGTGCCAGCAGTGCTAACCAAGACACAGATACGCAGTATTTT. Amino acid sequence: CASSANQDTDTQYF.

The chain carries TRBV19 and TRBJ1-5; TRBD1 matches at 8 bases. Germline V CDR1 and CDR2: LNHDA, SQIVND (reference sequence). CDR3 length: 16 residues. The ends lost 5 bases at V and 11 bases at J; junction bases unmatched: 17. The CDR3 DNA sequence: TGTGCCAGTAGTCCCCCTTGGACAGGGTGGAAATCGGCCCAGCATTTT. Protein product: CASSPPWTGWKSAQHF. Complete variable domain (other parts from reference TRBV19 and TRBJ1-5): DGGITQSPKYLFRKEGQNVTLSCEQNLNHDAMYWYRQDPGQGLRLIYYSQIVNDFQKGDIAEGYSVSREKKESFPLTVTSAQKNPTAFYLCASSPPWTGWKSAQHFGDGTRLSIL.

The chain is built from TRBV11-3 and TRBJ2-2, with a possible D match to TRBD1 (6 bases). Germline V gene lookup returns CDR1 SGHNT and CDR2 YENEEA. The CDR3 extends over 14 amino acids. V was trimmed by 4 bases and J by 0 bases, leaving 6 bases between them. The CDR3 is CASSWTANTGELFF. Written as DNA, the CDR3 is TGTGCCAGCAGCTGGACAGCGAACACCGGGGAGCTGTTTTTT.

This chain uses TRBV5-1 with TRBJ2-7, with TRBD2 matching 7 bases. V lost 5 bases to trimming and J lost 0 bases; unmatched junction nucleotides: 8. Germline V gene sequence: CDR1 SGHRS, CDR2 YFSETQ. The CDR3 spans 15 residues. Here the CDR3 DNA reads TGCGCCAGCAGGTCCCCTAGCGGAAGCTCCTACGAGCAGTACTTC. Translating gives CASRSPSGSSYEQYF.

The chain couples TRBV6-1 to TRBJ1-3; TRBD1 might be the D (6 bases). V was clipped by 1 base and J by 5 bases, with 12 bases between them. The germline V gene has CDR1 MNHNS and CDR2 SASEGT. The CDR3 contains 15 residues. CDR3 protein: CASSEDIGDRNTIYF. The CDR3 coding sequence is TGTGCCAGCAGTGAAGATATAGGGGACAGAAACACCATATATTTT.

This clone was detected a few times. The J gene is TRBJ2-2, the V gene TRBV6-1; TRBD1 matches at 8 bases. Germline CDR1 is MNHNS and CDR2 is SASEGT. After removal of 4 bases from V and 10 bases from J, the junction contained 11 bases not matched to a gene. The CDR3 has 15 residues. CDR3: CASSVRQGRIVELFF. Written as DNA, the CDR3 is TGTGCCAGCAGTGTTAGACAGGGGAGGATAGTGGAGCTGTTTTTT.

V is TRBV6-5 and J is TRBJ2-7; D is uncertain. Germline assignment: CDR1 MNHEY and CDR2 SVGAGI. Trimming removed 11 bases from V and 7 bases from J, with 15 bases in between. This CDR3 has 11 amino acids. CDR3 DNA: TGTGCCGCGACCATGGAGATAGAGCAGTACTTC. Protein sequence: CAATMEIEQYF.

The chain joins TRBV5-4 to TRBJ2-6; tentatively, D is TRBD2 (6 bases). CDR3 length: 17 residues. V was pared by 0 bases and J by 0 bases, with 10 bases between. The germline V gene has CDR1 SGHNT and CDR2 YYREEE (reference sequence). Written as DNA, the CDR3 is TGTGCCAGCAGCTTGGAACTAGCCTTCTCTGGGGCCAACGTCCTGACTTTC. Translating it yields CASSLELAFSGANVLTF.

This clone was found once. The V and J genes are TRBV7-2 and TRBJ2-7; D perhaps matches TRBD2 (6 bases). This CDR3 has 14 residues. The V end was cut by 2 bases, the J end by 6 bases, with 14 bases between. Germline CDR1 SGHTA, CDR2 FQGNSA. The CDR3 DNA is TGTGCCAGCAGCTTATTCTCCACTAGCACCGAGCAGTACTTC. Amino acids: CASSLFSTSTEQYF.

As DNA, the CDR3 is TGTGCCATCAGCCCGACAGGGAGCGCCGAGCAGTACTTC. This gives the protein CAISPTGSAEQYF. The V and J genes are TRBV10-3 and TRBJ2-7, with TRBD1 matching over 7 bases. Germline lookup yields CDR1 ENHRY and CDR2 SYGVKD. V was pared by 6 bases and J by 6 bases, with 8 bases of the junction left unmatched. The CDR3 is made up of 13 amino acids.

The chain recombines TRBV11-2 with TRBJ1-6; D is uncertain. V was shortened by 3 bases and J by 8 bases, with 5 bases between the two germline ends. The CDR3 extends over 12 amino acids. Per germline, CDR1 SGHAT and CDR2 FQNNGV. This CDR3 reads CASSFSDSPLHF. CDR3 bases: TGTGCCAGCAGCTTTTCGGATTCACCCCTCCACTTT.

The chain is built from TRBV5-1 and TRBJ2-3; D is unclear. Germline V gene sequence: CDR1 SGHRS, CDR2 YFSETQ. V lost 2 bases and J lost 2, with 9 bases in between. This CDR3 is 14 amino acids long. This chain's CDR3 is CASSLGQVTDTQYF. Here the CDR3 DNA reads TGCGCCAGCAGCTTAGGCCAGGTCACAGATACGCAGTATTTT.

The V gene is TRBV2, the J gene TRBJ2-1; the D gene is possibly TRBD1 (6 bases). Germline V CDR1 and CDR2: SNHLY, FYNNEI. V was shortened by 3 bases and J by 2 bases, with 14 bases between the two germline ends. The CDR3 consists of 16 residues. For the CDR3, the DNA is TGTGCCAGCAGTGAGGGCCCAGGGGAACCCTACAATGAGCAGTTCTTC. The encoded protein is CASSEGPGEPYNEQFF.

This chain uses TRBV6-5 with TRBJ1-1; perhaps TRBD1 as D (5 bases). This CDR3 region has 14 residues. Germline assignment: CDR1 MNHEY and CDR2 SVGAGI. V was pared by 2 bases and J by 4 bases, with 11 bases between. CDR3 nucleotide sequence: TGTGCCAGCAGTTACACGGGCAGGGTCACTGAAGCTTTCTTT. Translation: CASSYTGRVTEAFF.

This chain joins TRBV5-4 and TRBJ2-7; 7 bases align to TRBD1. Germline values: CDR1 SGHNT, CDR2 YYREEE (reference sequence). This CDR3 spans 16 amino acids. Unmatched junction bases numbered 9, after V lost 0 bases and J lost 3 bases. The CDR3 bases are TGTGCCAGCAGCTTGGGAGGGGGCCAAACCCTCTACGAGCAGTACTTC. This gives the protein CASSLGGGQTLYEQYF.

V and J are TRBV19 and TRBJ1-1; 9 bases match TRBD1. The CDR3 length is 16 residues. Germline loops: CDR1 LNHDA, CDR2 SQIVND (reference sequence). The V gene end was trimmed by 4 bases and the J gene end by 4 bases; junction bases not matched to a gene: 10. This CDR3 reads CASSKGTGSWVTEAFF. The CDR3 DNA sequence: TGTGCCAGTAGTAAGGGGACAGGGAGTTGGGTCACTGAAGCTTTCTTT.

V gene TRBV5-6 combines with J gene TRBJ1-6; 7 bases agree with TRBD1. The CDR3 sequence is 17 residues long. V lost 0 bases and J lost 6; bases outside the gene matches: 9. Germline V gene data show CDR1 as SGHDT and CDR2 as YYEEEE. The CDR3 region is CASSLASGQLPNSPLHF. The CDR3 DNA is TGTGCCAGCAGCTTGGCCTCGGGACAGCTACCTAATTCACCCCTCCACTTT. The entire variable domain, with the rest obtained from reference TRBV5-6 and TRBJ1-6, is as follows: DAGVTQSPTHLIKTRGQQVTLRCSPKSGHDTVSWYQQALGQGPQFIFQYYEEEERQRGNFPDRFSGHQFPNYSSELNVNALLLGDSALYLCASSLASGQLPNSPLHFGNGTRLTVT.

The chain joins TRBV5-1 to TRBJ1-4, with D hard to call. CDR1 and CDR2 (germline): SGHRS, YFSETQ. The CDR3 is 16 residues long. Trimming cost V 2 bases and J 2 bases, with 13 bases left between them. The CDR3 nucleotides read TGCGCCAGCAGCTTCTTTAAAGCAGGCACTAATGAAAAACTGTTTTTT. Its protein product is CASSFFKAGTNEKLFF.

The chain recombines TRBV7-2 with TRBJ1-5, with D tentatively TRBD1 (5 bases). The CDR3 runs 15 residues. V was cut by 6 bases and J by 7 bases, with 19 bases left in between. CDR1 SGHTA and CDR2 FQGNSA come from the germline V gene. DNA for the CDR3: TGTGCCAGCAGTACCTCCGGCGGGGCCGGCCAGCCCCAGCATTTT. It translates to CASSTSGGAGQPQHF.

The chain couples TRBV19 to TRBJ2-6, with 7 nucleotides matching TRBD1. From germline, CDR1 is LNHDA and CDR2 SQIVND (reference sequence). V gave up 3 bases and J gave up 0 bases; unmatched junction bases: 11. This CDR3 comprises 19 residues. Written as DNA, the CDR3 is TGTGCCAGTAGTATCAGAGGAGCAGGGGGAATCTCTGGGGCCAACGTCCTGACTTTC. Its protein product is CASSIRGAGGISGANVLTF.

The chain carries TRBV4-2 and TRBJ2-7, with unresolved D. V gave up 0 bases and J gave up 2 bases, with 11 bases separating them. This CDR3 contains 15 residues. CDR1 and CDR2 (germline): LGHNA, YNFKEQ. The CDR3: CASSQDLRATYEQYF. The CDR3 DNA reads TGTGCCAGCAGCCAAGATCTCCGCGCCACCTACGAGCAGTACTTC.

Only a few counts were recorded for this clone. The chain recombines TRBV5-1 with TRBJ1-2; TRBD1 matches 7 bases. This CDR3 region has 12 residues. Germline V gives CDR1 SGHRS, CDR2 YFSETQ. With 2 bases clipped from V and 8 bases from J, the junction kept 3 bases outside the gene matches. This CDR3 reads CASSLIQGGYTF. DNA for the CDR3: TGCGCCAGCAGCTTAATACAGGGGGGCTACACCTTC.

The chain is built from TRBV6-1 and TRBJ2-3, with D uncertain. CDR3 length equals 15 residues. V lost 8 bases and J 2 bases, leaving 17 bases between the germline ends. Looked up from germline, CDR1 is MNHNS and CDR2 is SASEGT. The CDR3 sequence is CASRAGFLHTDTQYF. The CDR3 nucleotides are TGTGCCAGCCGCGCCGGGTTTCTCCACACAGATACGCAGTATTTT.

The chain combines TRBV9 with TRBJ1-2, with 11 bases lining up with TRBD1. Germline values: CDR1 SGDLS, CDR2 YYNGEE. Trimming removed 4 bases from V and 5 bases from J; junction bases left unmatched: 4. The CDR3 consists of 14 residues. The DNA for the CDR3 is TGTGCCAGCAGCCCCGGGGACAGGGGGTATGGCTACACCTTC. Amino acids: CASSPGDRGYGYTF.

This sequence joins TRBV18 and TRBJ2-7, with D perhaps matching TRBD2 (5 bases). The CDR3 covers 12 residues. V was trimmed by 3 bases and J by 6 bases, leaving 9 bases between them. Looked up from germline, CDR1 is KGHSH and CDR2 is LQKENI. Here the CDR3 reads CASSPLGSEQYF. The CDR3 coding sequence is TGTGCCAGCTCACCGTTGGGGAGCGAGCAGTACTTC.

This chain uses TRBV30 with TRBJ2-1; D unclear. The CDR3 contains 11 residues. The ends were cut back, 0 bases at V and 6 bases at J, with 3 bases in the middle. From germline, CDR1 is GTSNPN and CDR2 SVGIG (reference sequence). The CDR3 here is CAWSVINEQFF. Here the CDR3 DNA reads TGTGCCTGGAGTGTCATCAATGAGCAGTTCTTC.

The genes are TRBV19 and TRBJ1-5; D unclear. CDR3 length: 13 amino acids. The ends were cut back, 5 bases at V and 5 bases at J, with 10 bases in the middle. Germline CDR1 is LNHDA and CDR2 is SQIVND (reference sequence). CDR3 region: CASSDWRDQPQHF. The CDR3 nucleotides read TGTGCCAGTAGTGACTGGCGGGATCAGCCCCAGCATTTT.

The chain is built from TRBV7-8 and TRBJ1-1; no reliable D call. V was shortened by 6 bases and J by 3 bases, with 14 bases between the two germline ends. Germline CDR1 reads SGHVS; CDR2 reads FQNEAQ. The CDR3 runs 14 residues. The CDR3 nucleotides read TGTGCCAGCAGAGTCGGGGTTGTCGACACTGAAGCTTTCTTT. The encoded protein is CASRVGVVDTEAFF. Complete variable domain (other parts from reference TRBV7-8 and TRBJ1-1): GAGVSQSPRYKVAKRGQDVALRCDPISGHVSLFWYQQALGQGPEFLTYFQNEAQLDKSGLPSDRFFAERPEGSVSTLKIQRTQQEDSAVYLCASRVGVVDTEAFFGQGTRLTVV.